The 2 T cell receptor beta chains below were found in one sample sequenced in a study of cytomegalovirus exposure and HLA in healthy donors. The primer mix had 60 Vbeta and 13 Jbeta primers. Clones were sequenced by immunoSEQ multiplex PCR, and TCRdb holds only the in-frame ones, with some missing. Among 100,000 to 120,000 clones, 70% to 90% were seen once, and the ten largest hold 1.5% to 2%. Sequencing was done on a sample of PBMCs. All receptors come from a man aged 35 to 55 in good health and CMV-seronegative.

CDR3 DNA sequence: TGTGCCAGTAGTATTGTCCTGAGGGGCAATCAGCCCCAGCATTTT. Amino acid sequence: CASSIVLRGNQPQHF. The chain joins TRBV19 to TRBJ1-5; no clear D gene. The CDR3 has 15 amino acids. V was cut by 3 bases and J by 2 bases, with 11 bases left in between. The germline V gene has CDR1 LNHDA and CDR2 SQIVND (reference sequence).

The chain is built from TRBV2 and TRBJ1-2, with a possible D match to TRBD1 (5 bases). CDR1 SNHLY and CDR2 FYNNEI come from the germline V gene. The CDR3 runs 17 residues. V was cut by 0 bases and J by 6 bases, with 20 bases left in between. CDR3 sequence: CASSEALGQGDLNGYTF. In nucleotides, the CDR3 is TGTGCCAGCAGTGAAGCTCTAGGTCAAGGGGATTTGAATGGCTACACCTTC.